This record covers a single T cell receptor (beta chain). Noted time point: sample taken at primary tumor resection. Sequencing of whole RNA from tumor, nontumor lung or frozen PBMC involved no sorting. This entry comes from a study of spatial heterogeneity in lung cancer. From the 5' RACE reads, TCRdb called clonotypes with MiXCR, one entry per CDR3 protein. The top ten hold approximately 72% of the sample, which has some 4,100 distinct CDR3 sequences, roughly 18% seen once. The sequencing here drew on PBMCs, taken at surgery. The TCR originated in a male donor with early-stage non-small cell lung cancer.

The CDR3 nucleotides read TGTGCCAGCAGCGTAAAGTGGAGCTCGGAGCTGTTTTTT. Amino acid sequence: CASSVKWSSELFF. The chain couples TRBV9 to TRBJ2-2; no clear D gene. The germline V gene has CDR1 SGDLS and CDR2 YYNGEE. Deletions cut 1 base from V and 10 bases from J, with 11 bases between. This CDR3 spans 13 amino acids. Supplemented by reference TRBV9 and TRBJ2-2, the full variable domain reads DSGVTQTPKHLITATGQRVTLRCSPRSGDLSVYWYQQSLDQGLQFLIQYYNGEERAKGNILERFSAQQFPDLHSELNLSSLELGDSALYFCASSVKWSSELFFGEGSRLTVL.